This TCR beta chain was identified during a study of blood T cell repertoires in COVID-19. The overall study: PBMCs, B-cell-depleted T cells, or T cells provided the cDNA or gDNA that made up the material.

Only in-frame clones appear in the TCRdb table, and some are missing; sequencing was by immunoSEQ multiplex PCR. The repertoire consists of 90,000 to 120,000 clones, with about 90% occurring once and the leading ten covering roughly 4.6%. Germline loops: CDR1 KGHDR, CDR2 SFDVKD. The CDR3 contains 14 residues. Between the trimmed V and J ends, which lost 4 bases and 4 bases, there was a span of 12 bases. Sample: peripheral blood. The TCR was taken from a man between 40 and 49 years old with active or convalescent COVID-19. The chain carries TRBV24-1 and TRBJ1-2; D is unclear. Here the CDR3 DNA reads TGTGCCACCAGTGACCCTGGGAGGATCTATGGCTACACCTTC. Translating it yields CATSDPGRIYGYTF.